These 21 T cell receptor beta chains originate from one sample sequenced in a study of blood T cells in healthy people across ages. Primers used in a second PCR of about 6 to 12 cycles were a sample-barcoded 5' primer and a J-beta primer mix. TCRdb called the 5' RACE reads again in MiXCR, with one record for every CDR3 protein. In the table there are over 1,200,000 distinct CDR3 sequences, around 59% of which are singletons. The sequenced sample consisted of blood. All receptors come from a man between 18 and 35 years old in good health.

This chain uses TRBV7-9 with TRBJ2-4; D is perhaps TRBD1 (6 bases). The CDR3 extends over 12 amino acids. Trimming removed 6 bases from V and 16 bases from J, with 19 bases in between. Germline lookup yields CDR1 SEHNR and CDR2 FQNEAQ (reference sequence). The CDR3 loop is CASSLGQTGQYF. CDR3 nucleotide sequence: TGTGCCAGCAGTCTTGGACAGACGGGGCAATACTTC.

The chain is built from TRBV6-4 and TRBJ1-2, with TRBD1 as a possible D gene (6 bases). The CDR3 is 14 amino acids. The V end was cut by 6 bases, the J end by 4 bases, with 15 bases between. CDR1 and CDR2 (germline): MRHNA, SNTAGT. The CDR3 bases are TGTGCCAGCAGACCCGACAGGCGACCCTATGGCTACACCTTC. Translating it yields CASRPDRRPYGYTF.

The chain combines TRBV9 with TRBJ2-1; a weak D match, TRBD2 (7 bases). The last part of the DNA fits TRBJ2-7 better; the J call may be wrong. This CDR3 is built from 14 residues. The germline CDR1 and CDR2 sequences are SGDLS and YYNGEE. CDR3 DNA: TGTGCCAGCACTCGGAGGGGGAGGGACAATGAGCAGTACTTC. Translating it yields CASTRRGRDNEQYF.

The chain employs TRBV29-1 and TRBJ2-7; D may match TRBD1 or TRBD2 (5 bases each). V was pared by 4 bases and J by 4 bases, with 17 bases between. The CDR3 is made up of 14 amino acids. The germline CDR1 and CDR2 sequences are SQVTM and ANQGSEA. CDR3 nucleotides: TGCAGCGTTGTTGCCCCCTCGGGGCATTACGAGCAGTACTTC. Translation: CSVVAPSGHYEQYF.

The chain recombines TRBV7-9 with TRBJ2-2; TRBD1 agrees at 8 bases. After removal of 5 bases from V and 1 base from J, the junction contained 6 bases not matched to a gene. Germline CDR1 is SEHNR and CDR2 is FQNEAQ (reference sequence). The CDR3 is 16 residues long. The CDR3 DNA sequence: TGTGCCAGCAGCATTTCAGGGGGCCGGAACACCGGGGAGCTGTTTTTT. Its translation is CASSISGGRNTGELFF.

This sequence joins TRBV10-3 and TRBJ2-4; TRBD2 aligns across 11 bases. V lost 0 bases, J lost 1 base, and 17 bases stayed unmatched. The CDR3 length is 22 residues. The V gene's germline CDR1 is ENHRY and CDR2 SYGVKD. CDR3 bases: TGTGCCATCAGTGAGTCGGCCCTGCCGGAACTAGCGGGAGTTGGCGCCAAAAACATTCAGTACTTC. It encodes CAISESALPELAGVGAKNIQYF.

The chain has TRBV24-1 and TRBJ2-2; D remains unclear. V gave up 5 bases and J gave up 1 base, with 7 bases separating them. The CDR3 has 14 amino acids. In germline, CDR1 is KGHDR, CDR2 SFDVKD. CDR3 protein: CATSAARNTGELFF. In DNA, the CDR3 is TGTGCCACCAGTGCTGCGCGGAACACCGGGGAGCTGTTTTTT.

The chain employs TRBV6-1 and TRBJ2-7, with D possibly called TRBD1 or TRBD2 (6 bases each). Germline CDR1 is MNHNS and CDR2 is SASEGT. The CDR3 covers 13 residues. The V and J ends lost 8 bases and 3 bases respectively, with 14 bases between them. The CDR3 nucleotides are TGTGCCAGCGCCGCGGAGGGGGGCTACGAGCAGTACTTC. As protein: CASAAEGGYEQYF.

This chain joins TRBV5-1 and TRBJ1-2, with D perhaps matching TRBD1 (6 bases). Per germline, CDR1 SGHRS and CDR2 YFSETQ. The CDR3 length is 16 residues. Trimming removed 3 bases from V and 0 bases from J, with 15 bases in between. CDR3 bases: TGCGCCAGCAGCTACATCAGGGGCGAGGCTAACTATGGCTACACCTTC. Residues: CASSYIRGEANYGYTF.

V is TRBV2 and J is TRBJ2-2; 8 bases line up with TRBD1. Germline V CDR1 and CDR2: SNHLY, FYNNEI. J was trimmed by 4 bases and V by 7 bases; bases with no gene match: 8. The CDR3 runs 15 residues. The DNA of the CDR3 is TGTGCCAGCAATAAGGACAGGGTGAGCACCGGGGAGCTGTTTTTT. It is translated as CASNKDRVSTGELFF. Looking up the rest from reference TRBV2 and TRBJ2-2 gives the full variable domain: EPEVTQTPSHQVTQMGQEVILRCVPISNHLYFYWYRQILGQKVEFLVSFYNNEISEKSEIFDDQFSVERPDGSNFTLKIRSTKLEDSAMYFCASNKDRVSTGELFFGEGSRLTVL.

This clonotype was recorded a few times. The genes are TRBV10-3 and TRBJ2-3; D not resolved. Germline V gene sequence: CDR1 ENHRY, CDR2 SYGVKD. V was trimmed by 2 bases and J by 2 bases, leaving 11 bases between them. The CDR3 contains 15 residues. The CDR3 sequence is CAISETAEPTDTQYF. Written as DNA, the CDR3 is TGTGCCATCAGTGAGACAGCAGAACCCACAGATACGCAGTATTTT.

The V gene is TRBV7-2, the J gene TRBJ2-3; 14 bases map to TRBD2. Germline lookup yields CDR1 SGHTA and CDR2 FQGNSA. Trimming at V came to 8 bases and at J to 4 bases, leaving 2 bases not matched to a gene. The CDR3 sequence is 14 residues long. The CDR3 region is CASGTSGGPDTQYF. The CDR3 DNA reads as TGTGCCAGCGGGACTAGCGGGGGCCCAGATACGCAGTATTTT.

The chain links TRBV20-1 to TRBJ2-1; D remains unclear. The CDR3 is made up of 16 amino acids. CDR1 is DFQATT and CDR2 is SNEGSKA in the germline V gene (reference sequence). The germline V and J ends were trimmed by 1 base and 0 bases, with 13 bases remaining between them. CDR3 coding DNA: TGCAGTGCTAGAGCCCCCCCGGGTGTCTCCTACAATGAGCAGTTCTTC. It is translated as CSARAPPGVSYNEQFF.

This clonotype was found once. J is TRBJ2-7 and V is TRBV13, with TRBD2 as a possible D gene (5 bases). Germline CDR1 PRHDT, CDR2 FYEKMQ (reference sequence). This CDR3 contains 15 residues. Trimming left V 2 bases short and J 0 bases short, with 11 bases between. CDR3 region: CASSLRGADSYEQYF. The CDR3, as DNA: TGTGCCAGCAGCTTACGAGGAGCGGACTCCTACGAGCAGTACTTC.

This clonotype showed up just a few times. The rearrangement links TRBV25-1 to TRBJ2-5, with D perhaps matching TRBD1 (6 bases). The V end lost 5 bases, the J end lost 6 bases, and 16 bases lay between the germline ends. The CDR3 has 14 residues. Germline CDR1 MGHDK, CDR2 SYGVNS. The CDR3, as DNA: TGTGCCAGCAGTCCAAACCGGGACACACAGACCCAGTACTTC. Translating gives CASSPNRDTQTQYF.

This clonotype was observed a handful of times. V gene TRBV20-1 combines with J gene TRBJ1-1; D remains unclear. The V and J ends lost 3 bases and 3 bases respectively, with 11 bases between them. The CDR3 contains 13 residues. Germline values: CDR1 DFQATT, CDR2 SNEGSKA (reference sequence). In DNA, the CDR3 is TGCAGTGCTAGCGCCCCTGGGGACACTGAAGCTTTCTTT. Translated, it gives CSASAPGDTEAFF.

DNA of the CDR3: TGCAGTGCTCCTGCCCTGACTGACTATCTAGCCAAAAACATTCAGTACTTC. It translates to CSAPALTDYLAKNIQYF. J is TRBJ2-4 and V is TRBV20-1; a possible D gene is TRBD2 (5 bases). Germline-derived CDR1 and CDR2 are DFQATT and SNEGSKA (reference sequence). With 5 bases removed from V and 0 bases from J, the gap between germline ends came to 20 bases. CDR3 length: 17 amino acids.

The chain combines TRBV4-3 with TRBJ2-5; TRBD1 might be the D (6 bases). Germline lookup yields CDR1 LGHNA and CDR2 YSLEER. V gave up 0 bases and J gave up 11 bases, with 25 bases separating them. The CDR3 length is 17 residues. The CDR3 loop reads CASSQDGQKGYNNEQYF. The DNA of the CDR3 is TGCGCCAGCAGCCAAGATGGACAGAAAGGATACAACAATGAGCAGTACTTC.

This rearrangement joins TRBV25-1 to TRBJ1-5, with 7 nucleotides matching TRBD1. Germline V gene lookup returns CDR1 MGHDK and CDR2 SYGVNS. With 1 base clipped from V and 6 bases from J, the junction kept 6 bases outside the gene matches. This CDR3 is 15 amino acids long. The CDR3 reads CASSESAGGSQPQHF. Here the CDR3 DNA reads TGTGCCAGCAGTGAATCAGCAGGGGGGAGTCAGCCCCAGCATTTT.

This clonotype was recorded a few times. The CDR3 protein is CASRKTIGTGRADTQYF. The CDR3 region has the DNA TGTGCCAGCCGCAAGACCATCGGGACAGGAAGAGCAGATACGCAGTATTTT. The gene calls are TRBV6-2 or TRBV6-3 and TRBJ2-3; 8 nucleotides agree with TRBD1. Trimming at V came to 8 bases and at J to 4 bases, leaving 17 bases not matched to a gene. CDR1 and CDR2 from the germline V gene are MNHEY and SVGEGT. The CDR3 has 17 residues.

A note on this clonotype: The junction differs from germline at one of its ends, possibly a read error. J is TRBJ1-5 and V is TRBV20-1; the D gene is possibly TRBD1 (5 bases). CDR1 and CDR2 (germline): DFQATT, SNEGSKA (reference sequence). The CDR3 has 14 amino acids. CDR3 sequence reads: CSVRGWGGGQPQHF. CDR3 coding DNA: TGCAGTGTTAGAGGGTGGGGTGGGGGGCAGCCCCAGCATTTT.